The 21 T cell receptor beta chains below all came from one sample that was sequenced in a study of cytomegalovirus exposure and HLA in healthy donors. It was with 60 Vbeta and 13 Jbeta primers that the PCR ran. The data were produced by immunoSEQ multiplex PCR, yet TCRdb's version contains in-frame clones alone and is incomplete. The data show approximately 170,000 clones, approximately 83% seen once. The source material was PBMCs. The receptors were gathered from a boy aged 2-15 years in good health and CMV-seronegative.

This clone was recorded only once. CDR3 nucleotides: TGTGCCAGCAGCTCGAAGACTAGCGACGAGACCCAGTACTTC. Translating it yields CASSSKTSDETQYF. The chain combines TRBV5-4 with TRBJ2-5, with TRBD2 identical over 8 bases. The V segment lost 3 bases and the J segment 5 bases; nucleotides outside the gene matches: 6. Germline V gene lookup returns CDR1 SGHNT and CDR2 YYREEE (reference sequence). The CDR3 is 14 amino acids.

The rearrangement uses TRBV7-9 and TRBJ2-2; D possibly corresponds to TRBD2 (5 bases). The length of the CDR3 is 14 residues. Germline V gene sequence: CDR1 SEHNR, CDR2 FQNEAQ (reference sequence). Trimming removed 3 bases at V and 1 base at J, with 6 bases between. In DNA form, the CDR3 reads TGTGCCAGCAGCTTTGGAGGGAACACCGGGGAGCTGTTTTTT. The encoded protein is CASSFGGNTGELFF.

This clone appeared once. V gene TRBV9 combines with J gene TRBJ2-2; a possible D gene is TRBD2 (7 bases). V was shortened by 3 bases and J by 7 bases, with 16 bases between the two germline ends. The germline V gene has CDR1 SGDLS and CDR2 YYNGEE. The CDR3 is made up of 15 amino acids. This CDR3 reads CASSAEGEGIGELFF. The CDR3 DNA sequence: TGTGCCAGCAGCGCGGAGGGGGAGGGAATCGGGGAGCTGTTTTTT.

V is TRBV4-2 and J is TRBJ2-5; 8 nucleotides line up with TRBD1. This CDR3 region has 14 residues. The V gene's germline CDR1 is LGHNA and CDR2 YNFKEQ. V gave up 4 bases and J gave up 1 base; unmatched junction bases: 2. The CDR3 bases are TGTGCCAGCAGCCCACAGGGGGTCCAAGAGACCCAGTACTTC. This sequence encodes CASSPQGVQETQYF.

The gene calls are TRBV6-5 and TRBJ2-1; D is uncertain. Germline V gene data show CDR1 as MNHEY and CDR2 as SVGAGI. Trimming cost V 0 bases and J 4 bases, with 4 bases left between them. The CDR3 has 13 amino acids. CDR3 residues: CASSYSPYNEQFF. The CDR3 coding sequence is TGTGCCAGCAGTTACTCTCCGTACAATGAGCAGTTCTTC.

The rearrangement joins TRBV6-1 to TRBJ2-5; TRBD2 might be the D (5 bases). The CDR3 covers 14 residues. Per the germline V gene, CDR1 is MNHNS and CDR2 is SASEGT. The V end lost 4 bases, the J end lost 0 bases, and 9 bases lay between the germline ends. The CDR3 reads CASSGLANQETQYF. Here the CDR3 DNA reads TGTGCCAGCAGTGGTTTAGCGAACCAAGAGACCCAGTACTTC.

The chain recombines TRBV18 with TRBJ1-5; D uncertain. The CDR3 is made up of 13 amino acids. Trimming removed 3 bases at V and 3 bases at J, with 6 bases between. Germline lookup yields CDR1 KGHSH and CDR2 LQKENI. The CDR3 is CASSPAFNQPQHF. The CDR3 DNA reads TGTGCCAGCTCACCGGCCTTCAATCAGCCCCAGCATTTT.

V is TRBV4-3 and J is TRBJ2-7; D may be TRBD2 (5 bases). In germline, CDR1 is LGHNA, CDR2 YSLEER. Trimming pared 0 bases from V and 3 bases from J, leaving 9 bases between. The CDR3 has 14 residues. CDR3 in amino acids: CASSQESRDYEQYF. The DNA for the CDR3 is TGCGCCAGCAGCCAAGAGAGCCGGGACTACGAGCAGTACTTC.

The chain uses TRBV9 and TRBJ2-3, with 9 bases lining up with TRBD2. V shed 0 bases, J shed 1 base, and the junction held 12 bases outside the gene matches. CDR1 SGDLS and CDR2 YYNGEE come from the germline V gene. The CDR3 sequence is 19 residues long. The CDR3 DNA follows: TGTGCCAGCAGCGTAGGTGCGGGAGGGCCGAGCCAGGGCACAGATACGCAGTATTTT. Protein: CASSVGAGGPSQGTDTQYF. The full variable domain, completed using reference TRBV9 and TRBJ2-3, is DSGVTQTPKHLITATGQRVTLRCSPRSGDLSVYWYQQSLDQGLQFLIQYYNGEERAKGNILERFSAQQFPDLHSELNLSSLELGDSALYFCASSVGAGGPSQGTDTQYFGPGTRLTVL.

The rearrangement links TRBV5-4 to TRBJ1-6; possibly TRBD1 for D (6 bases). CDR3 size: 14 residues. V was trimmed by 4 bases and J by 9 bases, leaving 14 bases between them. CDR1 and CDR2 (germline): SGHNT, YYREEE (reference sequence). CDR3 sequence reads: CASSGQIAGSPLHF. The CDR3 nucleotides are TGTGCCAGCAGCGGACAGATTGCGGGTTCACCCCTCCACTTT.

The chain has TRBV18 and TRBJ1-1; weak D call: TRBD1 (6 bases). CDR3 length equals 14 residues. Per the germline V gene, CDR1 is KGHSH and CDR2 is LQKENI. Trimming removed 3 bases at V and 5 bases at J, with 13 bases between. CDR3 loop: CASSPTGSGTEAFF. The CDR3, as DNA: TGTGCCAGCTCACCCACAGGGTCTGGGACTGAAGCTTTCTTT.

The genes are TRBV7-2 and TRBJ1-6; the D gene is possibly TRBD1 (5 bases). V shed 5 bases and J shed 5 bases, with 13 bases lying between them. This CDR3 comprises 15 residues. The V gene's germline CDR1 is SGHTA and CDR2 FQGNSA. The CDR3 bases are TGTGCCAGCAGCCCCGCGGGGGGTCATAATTCACCCCTCCACTTT. The encoded protein is CASSPAGGHNSPLHF.

This clone was counted a few times. V gene TRBV30 combines with J gene TRBJ2-1; TRBD1 matches at 8 bases. After removal of 8 bases from V and 8 bases from J, the junction contained 11 bases not matched to a gene. CDR1 GTSNPN and CDR2 SVGIG come from the germline V gene (reference sequence). The CDR3 has 13 amino acids. Here the CDR3 DNA reads TGTGCCGGCCCGGGGCAGGGGGCGGATGAGCAGTTCTTC. Translated: CAGPGQGADEQFF.

This chain uses TRBV30 with TRBJ1-2; TRBD1 might be the D (6 bases). This CDR3 is built from 14 residues. Between the trimmed V and J ends, which lost 2 bases and 6 bases, there was a span of 16 bases. CDR1 is GTSNPN, CDR2 SVGIG, per germline (reference sequence). The DNA of the CDR3 is TGTGCCTGGAGTTTTACACAGGGAAGCGATGGCTACACCTTC. Translated, it gives CAWSFTQGSDGYTF.

The chain employs TRBV6-6 and TRBJ2-1; a weak D match, TRBD1 (5 bases). In germline, CDR1 is MNHNY, CDR2 SVGAGI (reference sequence). The CDR3 has 16 amino acids. Trimming cost V 5 bases and J 0 bases, with 14 bases left between them. The CDR3 sequence is CASSPWTLSSYNEQFF. The CDR3, as DNA: TGTGCCAGCAGTCCCTGGACACTTAGCTCCTACAATGAGCAGTTCTTC.

This clone was seen a few times. The chain links TRBV30 to TRBJ2-5; no definite D call. Germline CDR1 reads GTSNPN; CDR2 reads SVGIG (reference sequence). Trimming stripped 4 bases from V and 4 bases from J, with 7 bases between. CDR3 size: 11 residues. Written as DNA, the CDR3 is TGTGCCTGGAAGAAGAGAGAGACCCAGTACTTC. Protein product: CAWKKRETQYF. The full variable domain, in which reference TRBV30 and TRBJ2-5 provide the parts outside the CDR3, is SQTIHQWPATLVQPVGSPLSLECTVEGTSNPNLYWYRQAAGRGLQLLFYSVGIGQISSEVPQNLSASRPQDRQFILSSKKLLLSDSGFYLCAWKKRETQYFGPGTRLLVL.

This chain links TRBV5-4 with TRBJ1-1; D ambiguous. V dropped 4 bases and J dropped 0 bases, with 10 bases sitting between them. The CDR3 covers 14 residues. Germline CDR1 SGHNT, CDR2 YYREEE (reference sequence). The CDR3 nucleotides read TGTGCCAGCAGCAGAGAACAGTTGAACACTGAAGCTTTCTTT. Its translation is CASSREQLNTEAFF.

The rearrangement uses TRBV7-3 and TRBJ2-2; D is perhaps TRBD1 (6 bases). The CDR3 length is 16 residues. V was cut by 5 bases and J by 1 base, with 14 bases left in between. The germline CDR1 and CDR2 sequences are SGHTA and FQGTGA. CDR3 protein: CASSPRTVWNTGELFF. In DNA form, the CDR3 reads TGTGCCAGCAGCCCAAGGACAGTTTGGAACACCGGGGAGCTGTTTTTT. The variable domain in full, with the rest retrieved from reference TRBV7-3 and TRBJ2-2, is GAGVSQTPSNKVTEKGKYVELRCDPISGHTALYWYRQSLGQGPEFLIYFQGTGAADDSGLPNDRFFAVRPEGSVSTLKIQRTERGDSAVYLCASSPRTVWNTGELFFGEGSRLTVL.

This sequence joins TRBV30 and TRBJ1-1; 8 bases match TRBD1. Germline V CDR1 and CDR2: GTSNPN, SVGIG (reference sequence). Losses at the gene ends were 2 bases for V and 5 bases for J; bases not matched to a gene: 4. There are 13 residues in the CDR3. The CDR3 region has the DNA TGTGCCTGGAGTCCGCGACAGGGGACTGAAGCTTTCTTT. Translated, it gives CAWSPRQGTEAFF.

This clone has only one observation. The chain couples TRBV7-9 to TRBJ1-1; 11 nucleotides agree with TRBD1. CDR1 is SEHNR and CDR2 is FQNEAQ in the germline V gene (reference sequence). The CDR3 has 14 amino acids. V shed 3 bases and J 5 bases; nucleotides not matched to a gene: 2. In DNA form, the CDR3 reads TGTGCCAGCAGCTTCGGGACAGGGGGTACTGAAGCTTTCTTT. It encodes CASSFGTGGTEAFF. Variable domain in full (rest from reference TRBV7-9 and TRBJ1-1): DTGVSQNPRHKITKRGQNVTFRCDPISEHNRLYWYRQTLGQGPEFLTYFQNEAQLEKSRLLSDRFSAERPKGSFSTLEIQRTEQGDSAMYLCASSFGTGGTEAFFGQGTRLTVV.

The rearrangement uses TRBV4-3 and TRBJ2-3; D may be TRBD2 (5 bases). The V gene lost 1 base and the J gene lost 3 bases, with 5 bases spanning the gap. The CDR3 is 13 residues long. Per germline, CDR1 LGHNA and CDR2 YSLEER. CDR3 amino acids: CASSQGTTDTQYF. CDR3 DNA: TGCGCCAGCAGCCAAGGGACTACAGATACGCAGTATTTT.